Below are 11 T cell receptor beta chains sequenced from a single sample in a study of control samples from healthy donors and cancer patients. Clones were read by immunoSEQ multiplex PCR, and TCRdb kept only the in-frame ones, dropping some. Among around 100,000 clones listed, about nine tenths were seen once. The sequenced sample consisted of blood. The receptors stem from a woman in her late teens or twenties in good health.

V usage is TRBV12-3 or TRBV12-4 and J usage is TRBJ2-7, with D unresolved. This CDR3 has 13 amino acids. V gave up 8 bases and J gave up 2 bases, with 13 bases separating them. This chain's CDR3 is CASGLQSTYEQYF. The CDR3 bases are TGTGCCAGCGGATTACAGAGTACCTACGAGCAGTACTTC.

The chain has TRBV5-6 and TRBJ2-1; D is possibly TRBD1 (5 bases). V shed 4 bases and J shed 7 bases, with 6 bases lying between them. Germline CDR1 is SGHDT and CDR2 is YYEEEE. This CDR3 region has 11 residues. The CDR3 spells CASSQGNEQFF. The CDR3 DNA is TGTGCCAGCAGCCAGGGTAATGAGCAGTTCTTC.

V usage is TRBV7-7 and J usage is TRBJ1-1, with D unresolved. Trimming cost V 3 bases and J 0 bases, with 5 bases left between them. Looked up from germline, CDR1 is SSHAT and CDR2 is FNYEAQ (reference sequence). This CDR3 contains 13 residues. For the CDR3, the DNA is TGTGCCAGCAGCTTGGCACTGAACACTGAAGCTTTCTTT. It yields the protein CASSLALNTEAFF.

The chain links TRBV3-1 (or the pseudogene TRBV3-2) to TRBJ2-7; tentative D call: TRBD1 (6 bases). Trimming removed 2 bases at V and 2 bases at J, with 10 bases between. This CDR3 is 14 amino acids long. Germline CDR1 reads LGHDT; CDR2 reads YNNKEL (reference sequence). Here the CDR3 DNA reads TGTGCCAGCAGCCAAAGGGGGTTTACCTACGAGCAGTACTTC. It translates to CASSQRGFTYEQYF.

V is TRBV6-1 and J is TRBJ1-2; no definite D call. V lost 1 base and J lost 7, with 10 bases in between. The CDR3 runs to 13 residues. Germline-derived CDR1 and CDR2 are MNHNS and SASEGT. The CDR3 region is CASSEGIGIGYTF. Written as DNA, the CDR3 is TGTGCCAGCAGTGAAGGAATTGGGATTGGCTACACCTTC.

The rearrangement joins TRBV19 to TRBJ1-2; D possibly corresponds to TRBD1 (6 bases). The ends were cut back, 3 bases at V and 7 bases at J, with 15 bases in the middle. This CDR3 is 14 amino acids long. Germline CDR1 and CDR2: LNHDA and SQIVND (reference sequence). The CDR3 loop is CASSIGGRRSGYTF. As DNA, the CDR3 is TGTGCCAGTAGTATCGGGGGGCGTAGAAGTGGCTACACCTTC.

The chain has TRBV3-1 (or the pseudogene TRBV3-2) and TRBJ2-5; 8 bases line up with TRBD2. The CDR3 consists of 15 residues. Trimming removed 0 bases from V and 5 bases from J; junction bases left unmatched: 5. From germline, CDR1 is LGHDT and CDR2 YNNKEL (reference sequence). This CDR3 reads CASSQDAGGGETQYF. The CDR3 DNA sequence: TGTGCCAGCAGCCAAGACGCGGGCGGGGGGGAGACCCAGTACTTC.

V and J are TRBV6-5 and TRBJ2-1; tentative D call: TRBD2 (7 bases). The CDR3 length is 14 residues. Per the germline V gene, CDR1 is MNHEY and CDR2 is SVGAGI. The ends were cut back, 6 bases at V and 8 bases at J, with 17 bases in the middle. The CDR3 nucleotides read TGTGCCAGCAGGGACGGGGGGCCGAAGGATGAGCAGTTCTTC. Encoded protein: CASRDGGPKDEQFF.

The rearrangement uses TRBV5-1 and TRBJ1-3; no clear D gene. The CDR3 covers 15 residues. V was cut by 0 bases and J by 0 bases, with 7 bases left in between. Germline lookup yields CDR1 SGHRS and CDR2 YFSETQ. In DNA form, the CDR3 reads TGCGCCAGCAGCTTGGGGGATTTCTCTGGAAACACCATATATTTT. Translated: CASSLGDFSGNTIYF.

This clone was counted once. This chain connects TRBV5-1 to TRBJ2-1; 10 nucleotides agree with TRBD2. This CDR3 has 18 amino acids. The germline V gene has CDR1 SGHRS and CDR2 YFSETQ. With V trimmed by 3 bases and J by 4 bases, 13 bases remained unmatched. CDR3 sequence: CASSSHRTGTSVYNEQFF. For the CDR3, the DNA is TGCGCCAGCAGCTCGCATCGAACCGGGACTAGCGTATACAATGAGCAGTTCTTC.

The chain is built from TRBV27 and TRBJ2-1; 10 bases match TRBD2. CDR1 is MNHEY, CDR2 SMNVEV, per germline (reference sequence). The CDR3 contains 16 residues. The V gene end was trimmed by 3 bases and the J gene end by 9 bases; junction bases not matched to a gene: 11. Written as DNA, the CDR3 is TGTGCCAGCAGTTTTTATGGAGCGGGGGGGCAGACTGAGCAGTTCTTC. Residues: CASSFYGAGGQTEQFF.